This TCR beta chain comes out of a study of blood T cell repertoires in COVID-19. TCRdb keeps only in-frame clones here, not all; method: immunoSEQ multiplex PCR. The sample includes some 210,000 clones, 70% to 90% of them seen just once. V shed 8 bases and J shed 1 base, with 8 bases lying between them. The germline V gene has CDR1 MDHEN and CDR2 SYDVKM. CDR3 length equals 12 residues. The receptor's source is a woman aged 40 to 50 who had recovered from COVID-19. Specimen: peripheral blood. This chain joins TRBV28 and TRBJ2-5; TRBD2 is a possible D gene (5 bases). CDR3 DNA: TGTGCCAGCGGAGGCTCCCAAGAGACCCAGTACTTC. Translated, it gives CASGGSQETQYF.